The 14 T cell receptor beta chains below come from one sample, sequenced in a study of CD8+ T cells in alopecia areata. It was cDNA, reverse transcribed from extracted RNA, that served as the sequencing template. Sequencing was performed with immunoSEQ multiplex PCR; in TCRdb, only in-frame clones are kept and a portion is missing. The sample shows around 200,000 clones, about 55% of them seen only once. The treatment here: oral pan-JAK inhibitor, 5-10 mg twice daily. The sequences come from CD8+ T cells sorted from blood, collected at week 24, from a patient treated with tofacitinib. The receptor set was obtained from a human donor with alopecia areata.

The sample holds a few counts of this clone. The chain uses TRBV7-2 and TRBJ1-5; D call uncertain. Germline V gives CDR1 SGHTA, CDR2 FQGNSA. This CDR3 has 13 amino acids. The V and J ends lost 10 bases and 2 bases respectively, with 12 bases between them. CDR3 DNA sequence: TGTGCCACCTCAGCTGGCGGCAATCAGCCCCAGCATTTT. It codes for CATSAGGNQPQHF.

The V call is TRBV2, the J call TRBJ2-7; 10 bases are a match to TRBD1. Germline CDR1 SNHLY, CDR2 FYNNEI. The CDR3 totals 15 residues. With 6 bases clipped from V and 2 bases from J, the junction kept 7 bases outside the gene matches. The CDR3 sequence is CASSGRDRGPYEQYF. Written as DNA, the CDR3 is TGTGCCAGCAGCGGCCGGGACAGGGGACCCTACGAGCAGTACTTC.

This chain links TRBV27 with TRBJ2-1, with a possible D match to TRBD1 (5 bases). V gave up 2 bases and J gave up 4 bases, with 12 bases separating them. This CDR3 is 15 amino acids long. CDR1 is MNHEY, CDR2 SMNVEV, per germline (reference sequence). Here the CDR3 DNA reads TGTGCCAGCAGTTTAGGGGCAGGGTGGTACAATGAGCAGTTCTTC. Translated: CASSLGAGWYNEQFF.

This clone was seen more than once but under ten times. V gene TRBV10-3 combines with J gene TRBJ2-2, with TRBD2 identical over 9 bases. This CDR3 contains 17 residues. Germline CDR1 ENHRY, CDR2 SYGVKD. The junction had 6 bases not matched to a gene; V was cut back by 4 bases and J by 0 bases. The chain's CDR3 is CAISAPSGIANTGELFF. The CDR3 bases are TGTGCCATCAGTGCTCCTAGCGGGATCGCGAACACCGGGGAGCTGTTTTTT.

This clone was detected a few times. The genes are TRBV29-1 and TRBJ2-3; perhaps TRBD2 as D (6 bases). This CDR3 has 10 amino acids. Germline CDR1 is SQVTM and CDR2 is ANQGSEA. The ends were cut back, 7 bases at V and 6 bases at J, with 8 bases in the middle. DNA for the CDR3: TGCAGCGGGGAGGCCGATACGCAGTATTTT. This codes for CSGEADTQYF.

The rearrangement uses TRBV15 and TRBJ2-2; D remains ambiguous. Trimming cost V 2 bases and J 2 bases, with 6 bases left between them. The germline CDR1 and CDR2 sequences are LNHNV and YYDKDF (reference sequence). This CDR3 spans 14 amino acids. This CDR3 is CATSRRLNTGELFF. The CDR3 DNA is TGTGCCACCAGCAGAAGGTTAAACACCGGGGAGCTGTTTTTT.

The chain joins TRBV30 to TRBJ2-2; a weak D match, TRBD2 (7 bases). The CDR3 is made up of 14 amino acids. Germline CDR1 GTSNPN, CDR2 SVGIG (reference sequence). V lost 5 bases, J lost 8 bases, and 18 bases lay in between. The CDR3 nucleotides are TGTGCCTGGTTTTATGGGGGGGCCTCAGGGGAGCTGTTTTTT. Translated: CAWFYGGASGELFF.

The CDR3 DNA reads TGTGCCATCACCTCAACTGACGGATACAATGAGCAGTTCTTC. Translating gives CAITSTDGYNEQFF. The chain employs TRBV10-3 and TRBJ2-1; D gene uncertain. V was cut by 7 bases and J by 4 bases, with 14 bases left in between. Per the germline V gene, CDR1 is ENHRY and CDR2 is SYGVKD. CDR3 length: 14 amino acids.

This clone was picked up a small number of times. CDR3 coding DNA: TGTGCCAGCAGCTTAGGCAGGGCCACTGAAGCTTTCTTT. It is translated as CASSLGRATEAFF. J is TRBJ1-1 and V is TRBV13, with TRBD1 as a possible D gene (5 bases). Germline V gene data show CDR1 as PRHDT and CDR2 as FYEKMQ (reference sequence). Trimming took off 0 bases at V and 4 bases at J, with 6 bases between the two ends. The CDR3 contains 13 residues.

The J gene is TRBJ2-6, the V gene TRBV30; no definite D call. V lost 2 bases and J lost 2, with 1 base in between. CDR1 and CDR2 from the germline V gene are GTSNPN and SVGIG (reference sequence). The CDR3 is 12 residues long. The CDR3 is CAWSPGANVLTF. The CDR3 DNA reads TGTGCCTGGAGTCCTGGGGCCAACGTCCTGACTTTC.

V and J are TRBV29-1 and TRBJ2-1, with no clear D. V lost 3 bases to trimming and J lost 0 bases, with 12 bases between them. This CDR3 spans 15 amino acids. From germline, CDR1 is SQVTM and CDR2 ANQGSEA. DNA of the CDR3: TGCAGCGTTGAGTGGTTGCCAGGCTCCTACAATGAGCAGTTCTTC. Protein: CSVEWLPGSYNEQFF.

A few counts support this clone. V usage is TRBV4-3 and J usage is TRBJ1-1; D remains unclear. The CDR3 is made up of 17 amino acids. V lost 0 bases and J 5 bases, leaving 19 bases between the germline ends. Germline V gene lookup returns CDR1 LGHNA and CDR2 YSLEER. The CDR3 is CASSQDPTRVGWTEAFF. The CDR3 DNA reads as TGCGCCAGCAGCCAAGACCCAACTCGGGTAGGATGGACTGAAGCTTTCTTT.

This clone was detected a few times. The rearrangement joins TRBV29-1 to TRBJ1-2; 9 nucleotides match TRBD1. Trimming cost V 6 bases and J 0 bases; bases outside gene matches: 5. The CDR3 runs to 14 residues. Per germline, CDR1 SQVTM and CDR2 ANQGSEA. The DNA for the CDR3 is TGCAGCGTGTCGGACAGGGGAACTAACTATGGCTACACCTTC. Protein product: CSVSDRGTNYGYTF.

The chain employs TRBV10-2 and TRBJ2-3; TRBD2 matches 13 bases. The CDR3 runs 16 residues. CDR1 is WSHSY and CDR2 is SAAADI in the germline V gene. The V gene end was trimmed by 6 bases and the J gene end by 5 bases; junction bases not matched to a gene: 8. The CDR3 DNA reads TGCGCCAGCAGCCCCGGACTAGCGGGGGAAGTAGATACGCAGTATTTT. Its protein product is CASSPGLAGEVDTQYF.